This is a list of T cell receptor beta chains from one sample in a study of technical replicates of blood from a handful of donors. Data came from immunoSEQ multiplex PCR; TCRdb stores just in-frame clones and leaves some out. The sample contains tens of thousands of clones, about 96% of which appear only once. The source material was T cells isolated from PBMCs. The receptors come from a human donor in good health. Both conserved end residues are part of each CDR3. D genes are given only for firm matches. Size is stated for part of the rows, as once, few or many counts, or as a class when the clone is expanded.

D gene	V gene	J gene	clone size	CDR3 DNA	CDR3 protein
TRBD2	TRBV4-1	TRBJ2-3	.	TGCGCCAGCAGCCGTCGACTAGCAGAACCCACAGATACGCAGTATTTT	CASSRRLAEPTDTQYF
TRBD2	TRBV10-2	TRBJ2-1	.	TGCGCCAGCAAACTAGCGGGAGGCCAAGGGTACAATGAGCAGTTCTTC	CASKLAGGQGYNEQFF
.	TRBV28	TRBJ1-2	.	TGTGCCAGCAGTTTGGACATCTATGGCTACACCTTC	CASSLDIYGYTF
.	TRBV2	TRBJ2-1	.	TGTGCCATCGCCTCTAGGACAGAAGAGCAGTTCTTC	CAIASRTEEQFF
.	TRBV19	TRBJ2-5	.	TGTGCCAGTAGTGCCGGACAGAACCAAGAGACCCAGTACTTC	CASSAGQNQETQYF
TRBD1	TRBV2	TRBJ1-1	.	TGTGCCAGCAGGAGGGGGCGTTGGACTGAAGCTTTCTTT	CASRRGRWTEAFF
.	TRBV10-1	TRBJ2-2	.	TGCGCCAGCAAGGAGACAGACCTCGACAACACCGGGGAGCTGTTTTTT	CASKETDLDNTGELFF
TRBD2	TRBV5-1	TRBJ2-3	.	TGCGCCAGCAGCTTGAGCGGGGGGGCCGCAGATACGCAGTATTTT	CASSLSGGAADTQYF
.	TRBV25-1	TRBJ1-1	.	TGTGCCAGCAGAAGCGGGTGGACTGAAGCTTTCTTT	CASRSGWTEAFF
TRBD1	TRBV4-1	TRBJ2-7	.	TGCGCCAGCAGCCAAGATTATCTAGACAGGGGCTTCAACGAGCAGTACTTC	CASSQDYLDRGFNEQYF
TRBD1	TRBV29-1	TRBJ1-4	.	TGCAGCGTCGTACCGGGACAGGGTAATGAAAAACTGTTTTTT	CSVVPGQGNEKLFF
TRBD1	TRBV9	TRBJ1-1	.	TGTGCCAGCAGCGTTTCCGGGACAGAAAAAGTGAACACTGAAGCTTTCTTT	CASSVSGTEKVNTEAFF
TRBD2	TRBV2	TRBJ2-7	once	TGTGCCAGCCTGACTAATAGTGGGAGGGCCGAGTACTTC	CASLTNSGRAEYF
.	TRBV19	TRBJ2-5	few	TGTGCCAGTAGTAGCTTCGGGTACCAAGAGACCCAGTACTTC	CASSSFGYQETQYF
TRBD2	TRBV9	TRBJ2-5	.	TGTGCCAGCAGCGTTAGGACTAGCGGGCCCCAAGAGACCCAGTACTTC	CASSVRTSGPQETQYF
.	TRBV19	TRBJ2-1	.	TGTGCCAGTAGTACACAGGGGGGGCACGCTAATGAGCAGTTCTTC	CASSTQGGHANEQFF
.	TRBV28	TRBJ1-5	.	TGTGCCAGCAGTTTGCGACAGATAAACTTTAGCAATCAGCCCCAGCATTTT	CASSLRQINFSNQPQHF
TRBD2	TRBV7-9	TRBJ2-1	.	TGTGCCAGCAGCTTTGTGCGGGGGGGCCTCCCGTCTTGGCTCTTC	CASSFVRGGLPSWLF
TRBD2	TRBV29-1	TRBJ2-1	.	TGCAGCGTGTCCGACCCGGGACTAGCGGGGGGCAATGAGCAGTTCTTC	CSVSDPGLAGGNEQFF
TRBD2	TRBV6-5	TRBJ2-3	.	TGTGCCAGCAGTCAAACTAGCGGGGTGGGAGATACGCAGTATTTT	CASSQTSGVGDTQYF
TRBD1	TRBV10-1	TRBJ1-6	few	TGCGCCAGTCAACAGGGGGCCAGGGCACCCCTCCACTTT	CASQQGARAPLHF
.	TRBV27	TRBJ2-6	.	TGTGCCAGCAGTCTCTATCATGCTGGGGCCAACGTCCTGACTTTC	CASSLYHAGANVLTF